This TCR beta chain was documented in a study of T cell responses to AZD1222 COVID-19 vaccine. Using immunoSEQ multiplex PCR, the repertoire was profiled, and TCRdb retains in-frame clones only, with some absent. Among about 180,000 clones, 90% to 95% were seen once, and the ten largest hold roughly 1%. A word on this clone: Its target is not known.

Germline loops: CDR1 MGHRA, CDR2 YSYEKL. CDR3 length equals 15 residues. V lost 0 bases to trimming and J lost 4 bases, with 12 bases between them. Overall study findings and caveats: Most donors were white British, females outnumbered males, and clonal diversity was possibly underestimated. Dominant CD4 TCR responses targeted spike regions 160-218 and 743-854. Baseline antibody screening turned up just a handful of seropositive AZD1222 recipients.

This chain joins TRBV4-1 and TRBJ1-2, with a weak D call TRBD1 (5 bases). The clonotype was recovered from an adult who received the MenACWY meningococcal vaccine as a control. This specimen was peripheral blood, taken 28 days after the second dose of the MenACWY control vaccine. The CDR3 bases are TGCGCCAGCAGCCAAGATCCGCAGGGTCGCTATGGCTACACCTTC. Amino acids: CASSQDPQGRYGYTF.